The 8 T cell receptor beta chains given below trace back to one sample, sequenced in a study of long-term antiretroviral therapy in people with HIV. Assay version v3.0 of immunoSEQ was used, and it was run at survey level. Profiled with immunoSEQ multiplex PCR; TCRdb holds only in-frame clones, not every one. The sample has around 29,000 clones; about 85% are singletons. The sequencing used unsorted PBMCs, collected 1.1 years after starting antiretroviral therapy. The source of these receptors is a man aged 18-30 years with HIV.

The rearrangement joins TRBV27 to TRBJ1-3; D perhaps matches TRBD1 (5 bases). V lost 4 bases, J lost 0 bases, and 10 bases lay in between. The length of the CDR3 is 15 residues. Per the germline V gene, CDR1 is MNHEY and CDR2 is SMNVEV (reference sequence). The CDR3 sequence is CASSSTGASGNTIYF. Here the CDR3 DNA reads TGTGCCAGCAGTTCAACCGGGGCCTCTGGAAACACCATATATTTT.

The rearrangement uses TRBV10-2 and TRBJ2-1, with D possibly matching TRBD2 (5 bases). The CDR3 covers 15 residues. Germline V gives CDR1 WSHSY, CDR2 SAAADI. With 2 bases removed from V and 0 bases from J, the gap between germline ends came to 8 bases. Here the CDR3 reads CASSETRNSYNEQFF. CDR3 nucleotides: TGCGCCAGCAGTGAGACTAGAAACTCCTACAATGAGCAGTTCTTC.

The chain has TRBV7-9 and TRBJ2-2; 9 bases match TRBD2. V shed 5 bases and J 3 bases; nucleotides not matched to a gene: 7. The CDR3 contains 16 residues. Germline-derived CDR1 and CDR2 are SEHNR and FQNEAQ (reference sequence). The CDR3 sequence is CASSGLREGDTGELFF. CDR3 bases: TGTGCCAGCAGCGGGCTGCGGGAGGGGGACACCGGGGAGCTGTTTTTT.

This clone was picked up one time. The gene calls are TRBV7-3 and TRBJ2-1; a weak D match, TRBD2 (6 bases). Germline lookup yields CDR1 SGHTA and CDR2 FQGTGA. This CDR3 region has 12 residues. V dropped 5 bases and J dropped 15 bases, with 17 bases sitting between them. The CDR3 here is CASSPLTGVLFF. In DNA, the CDR3 is TGTGCCAGCAGCCCGTTAACGGGAGTACTGTTCTTC.

The V call is TRBV11-2, the J call TRBJ2-3; D is possibly TRBD1 (5 bases). V lost 1 base, J lost 4 bases, and 9 bases lay in between. The germline gives CDR1 SGHAT, CDR2 FQNNGV. The CDR3 sequence is 14 residues long. CDR3 nucleotides: TGTGCCAGCAGCTTAGGTTCAGGGTCAGATACGCAGTATTTT. It translates to CASSLGSGSDTQYF.

The genes are TRBV5-4 and TRBJ1-4, with D possibly matching TRBD1 (5 bases). CDR1 is SGHNT and CDR2 is YYREEE in the germline V gene (reference sequence). V was cut by 3 bases and J by 8 bases, with 14 bases left in between. The CDR3 covers 14 residues. The CDR3 loop reads CASSSLTDREKLFF. CDR3 nucleotide sequence: TGTGCCAGCAGCTCACTGACAGATCGGGAAAAACTGTTTTTT.

The chain combines TRBV5-1 with TRBJ2-1; D is possibly TRBD2 (6 bases). V lost 5 bases, J lost 8 bases, and 14 bases lay in between. Germline lookup yields CDR1 SGHRS and CDR2 YFSETQ. The length of the CDR3 is 13 residues. CDR3 DNA: TGCGCCAGCAGGATGGGAGGAAAGGATGAGCAGTTCTTC. It is translated as CASRMGGKDEQFF.

The chain carries TRBV2 and TRBJ1-5, with TRBD1 matching 7 bases. This CDR3 has 15 amino acids. The junction had 3 bases not matched to a gene; V was cut back by 1 base and J by 3 bases. Germline V gene sequence: CDR1 SNHLY, CDR2 FYNNEI. For the CDR3, the DNA is TGTGCCAGCAGTGAAGGCCAGGGGGTCAATCAGCCCCAGCATTTT. Translation: CASSEGQGVNQPQHF.